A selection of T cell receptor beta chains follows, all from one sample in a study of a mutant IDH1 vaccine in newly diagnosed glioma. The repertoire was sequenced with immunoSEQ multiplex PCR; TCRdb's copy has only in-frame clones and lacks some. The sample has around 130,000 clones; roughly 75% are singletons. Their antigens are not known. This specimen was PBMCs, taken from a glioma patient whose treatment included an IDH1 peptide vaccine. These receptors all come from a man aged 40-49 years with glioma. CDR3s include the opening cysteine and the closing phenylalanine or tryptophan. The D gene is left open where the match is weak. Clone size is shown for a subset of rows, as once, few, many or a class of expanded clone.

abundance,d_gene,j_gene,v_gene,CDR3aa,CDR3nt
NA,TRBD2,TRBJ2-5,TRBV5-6,CASSGTAGGPGETQYF,TGTGCCAGCAGCGGCACAGCGGGAGGGCCGGGGGAGACCCAGTACTTC
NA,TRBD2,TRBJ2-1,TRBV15,CATFPGTSGRNEQFF,TGTGCCACCTTTCCCGGGACTAGCGGACGGAATGAGCAGTTCTTC
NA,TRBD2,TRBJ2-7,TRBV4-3,CASSQVGGTYEQYF,TGCGCCAGCAGCCAAGTCGGGGGGACCTACGAGCAGTACTTC
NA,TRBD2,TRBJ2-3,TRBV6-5,CASRGGSRRTDTQYF,TGTGCCAGCAGGGGCGGGAGCCGCAGGACAGATACGCAGTATTTT
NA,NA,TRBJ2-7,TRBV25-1,CASSVAYEQYF,TGTGCCAGCAGTGTGGCCTACGAGCAGTACTTC
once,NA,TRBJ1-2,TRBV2,CASSVDPNYGYTF,TGTGCCAGCAGTGTTGACCCTAACTATGGCTACACCTTC
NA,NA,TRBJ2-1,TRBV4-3,CASSQDLGRGFYNEQFF,TGCGCCAGCAGCCAAGATCTGGGCAGGGGATTCTACAATGAGCAGTTCTTC
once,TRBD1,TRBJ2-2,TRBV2,CATGTGETGELFF,TGTGCCACCGGGACAGGGGAGACCGGGGAGCTGTTTTTT
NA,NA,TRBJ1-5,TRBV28,CASKKGPNNQPQHF,TGTGCCAGCAAAAAGGGCCCGAACAATCAGCCCCAGCATTTT
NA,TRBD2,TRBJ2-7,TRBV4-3,CASSQALRASGFPYEQYF,TGCGCCAGCAGCCAGGCTTTAAGGGCTAGCGGGTTTCCCTACGAGCAGTACTTC
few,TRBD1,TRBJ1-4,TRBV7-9,CASSLAGGRGREKLFF,TGTGCCAGCAGCTTAGCTGGGGGCAGGGGGCGTGAAAAACTGTTTTTT
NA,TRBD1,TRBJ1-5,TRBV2,CASSGRRRTGQQPQHF,TGTGCCAGCAGTGGGAGACGGCGGACAGGGCAGCAGCCCCAGCATTTT
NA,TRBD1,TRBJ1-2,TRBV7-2,CASSLYVGQLWGYTF,TGTGCCAGCAGCTTATACGTGGGACAGCTCTGGGGCTACACCTTC
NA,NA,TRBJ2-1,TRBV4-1,CASSPEGSGVGRNEQFF,TGCGCCAGCAGCCCCGAGGGTAGTGGCGTGGGGAGGAATGAGCAGTTCTTC
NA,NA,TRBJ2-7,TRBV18,CASSPNDITRQYF,TGTGCCAGCTCGCCGAACGATATAACCCGGCAGTACTTC
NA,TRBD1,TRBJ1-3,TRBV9,CASSVGFPDRGENTIYF,TGTGCCAGCAGCGTTGGTTTCCCGGACAGGGGGGAAAACACCATATATTTT
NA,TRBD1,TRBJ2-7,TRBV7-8,CASSLRDRVRDEQYF,TGTGCCAGCAGCTTACGGGACAGGGTGAGGGACGAGCAGTACTTC
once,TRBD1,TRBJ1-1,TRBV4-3,CASSLAGTANTEAFF,TGCGCCAGCAGCCTCGCCGGGACAGCAAACACTGAAGCTTTCTTT
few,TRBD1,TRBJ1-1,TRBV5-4,CASSFRDRRTEAFF,TGTGCCAGCAGCTTCCGGGACAGGAGGACTGAAGCTTTCTTT
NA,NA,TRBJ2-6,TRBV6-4,CASSGGSGANVLTF,TGTGCCAGCAGTGGGGGATCTGGGGCCAACGTCCTGACTTTC
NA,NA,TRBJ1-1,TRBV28,CASSSRRGGRRNTEAFF,TGTGCCAGCAGTTCCCGTCGTGGGGGGCGTAGGAACACTGAAGCTTTCTTT
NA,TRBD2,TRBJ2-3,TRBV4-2,CASSQDGGASDTQYF,TGTGCCAGCAGCCAAGACGGGGGGGCGTCAGATACGCAGTATTTT
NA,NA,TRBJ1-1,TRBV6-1,CASSGRQGPTEAFF,TGTGCCAGCAGTGGACGCCAGGGCCCCACTGAAGCTTTCTTT
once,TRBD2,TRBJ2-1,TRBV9,CASSPQFGGRAYNEQFF,TGTGCCAGCAGCCCCCAGTTCGGGGGGAGGGCTTACAATGAGCAGTTCTTC
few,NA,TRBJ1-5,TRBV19,CASSLGTLNQPQHF,TGTGCCAGTAGTTTGGGGACACTGAATCAGCCCCAGCATTTT
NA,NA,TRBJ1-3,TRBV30,CAWSAGGIAIYF,TGTGCCTGGAGTGCAGGAGGCATCGCCATATATTTT
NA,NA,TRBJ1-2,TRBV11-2,CASSPGRNYGYTF,TGTGCCAGCAGCCCGGGGCGAAACTATGGCTACACCTTC
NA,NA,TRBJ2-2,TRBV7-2,CASRLVWAGELFF,TGTGCCAGCAGACTAGTGTGGGCCGGGGAGCTGTTTTTT
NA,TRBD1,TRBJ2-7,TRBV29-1,CSVEDQETGGSYEQYF,TGCAGCGTTGAAGATCAGGAGACAGGGGGCTCCTACGAGCAGTACTTC
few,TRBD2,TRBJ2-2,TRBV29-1,CSVRGGRDTGELFF,TGCAGCGTTCGGGGGGGCCGGGACACCGGGGAGCTGTTTTTT
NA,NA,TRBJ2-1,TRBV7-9,CASSRLGGGYNEQFF,TGTGCCAGCAGCCGGCTAGGTGGGGGGTACAATGAGCAGTTCTTC
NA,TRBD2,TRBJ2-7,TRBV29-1,CSITSGANEQYF,TGCAGCATAACTAGCGGGGCCAACGAGCAGTACTTC
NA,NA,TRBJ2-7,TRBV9,CASSPRAGSYEQYF,TGTGCCAGCAGCCCCCGGGCGGGGTCCTACGAGCAGTACTTC
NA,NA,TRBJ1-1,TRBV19,CASSITKRPNTEAFF,TGTGCCAGTAGTATCACCAAACGGCCGAACACTGAAGCTTTCTTT
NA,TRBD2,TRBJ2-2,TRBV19,CASSIVGLAVDTGELSF,TGTGCCAGTAGTATAGTTGGACTAGCGGTTGACACCGGGGAGCTGTCTTTT
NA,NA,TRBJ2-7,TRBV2,CASSDNPGGTYEQYF,TGTGCCAGCAGTGATAACCCAGGCGGGACCTACGAGCAGTACTTC
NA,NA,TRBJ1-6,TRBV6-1,CAVHRGGEVSPLHF,TGTGCCGTCCACCGGGGGGGAGAAGTTTCACCCCTCCACTTT